The 7 T cell receptor beta chains given below trace back to one sample, sequenced in a study of blood T cell repertoires in COVID-19. TCRdb's table, derived via immunoSEQ multiplex PCR, lists solely in-frame clones and lacks some. This sample yields approximately 440,000 clones, of which roughly 88% are seen a single time; about 0.57% belongs to the top ten. Sequenced input: PBMCs or T cells enriched from blood (not recorded which). The receptors originated from a man between 18 and 29 years old who had recovered from COVID-19.

The chain uses TRBV7-3 and TRBJ2-1; 9 positions match TRBD1. The CDR3 has 16 amino acids. The ends lost 2 bases at V and 5 bases at J; junction bases unmatched: 7. Germline CDR1 reads SGHTA; CDR2 reads FQGTGA. Here the CDR3 DNA reads TGTGCCAGCAGCTTACTACCGGGACAGGGTAACAATGAGCAGTTCTTC. Its translation is CASSLLPGQGNNEQFF.

This CDR3 reads CASSQRSDTEAFF. The DNA for the CDR3 is TGTGCCAGCAGCCAGAGGTCGGACACTGAAGCTTTCTTT. This rearrangement joins TRBV3-1 (or the pseudogene TRBV3-2) to TRBJ1-1; D uncertain. This CDR3 comprises 13 residues. The germline V gene has CDR1 LGHDT and CDR2 YNNKEL (reference sequence). The V end was cut by 3 bases, the J end by 3 bases, with 8 bases between.

This chain joins TRBV2 and TRBJ1-1, with 7 bases identical to TRBD1. CDR3 length: 13 residues. The V segment lost 5 bases and the J segment 4 bases; nucleotides outside the gene matches: 4. Germline CDR1 reads SNHLY; CDR2 reads FYNNEI. CDR3 loop: CASSPTGATEAFF. The CDR3 DNA follows: TGTGCCAGCAGTCCTACAGGGGCCACTGAAGCTTTCTTT. The full variable domain, in which reference TRBV2 and TRBJ1-1 provide the parts outside the CDR3, is EPEVTQTPSHQVTQMGQEVILRCVPISNHLYFYWYRQILGQKVEFLVSFYNNEISEKSEIFDDQFSVERPDGSNFTLKIRSTKLEDSAMYFCASSPTGATEAFFGQGTRLTVV.

V is TRBV7-9 and J is TRBJ1-5; TRBD1 matches at 9 bases. V was clipped by 4 bases and J by 7 bases; unmatched bases: 2. The CDR3 sequence is 13 residues long. CDR1 SEHNR and CDR2 FQNEAQ come from the germline V gene (reference sequence). CDR3 coding DNA: TGTGCCAGCAGCTATGGACAGGGGCAGCCCCAGCATTTT. Translating gives CASSYGQGQPQHF.

This clone was recorded only once. The chain carries TRBV2 and TRBJ1-3; D uncertain. CDR1 SNHLY and CDR2 FYNNEI come from the germline V gene. CDR3 length equals 17 residues. V was trimmed by 7 bases and J by 4 bases, leaving 23 bases between them. CDR3 in DNA: TGTGCCAGCACCTCCTCCCTCGGCCCACTAAACGGAAACACCATATATTTT. This gives the protein CASTSSLGPLNGNTIYF.

The rearrangement joins TRBV9 to TRBJ1-3; no clear D gene. This CDR3 comprises 15 residues. Deletions cut 3 bases from V and 3 bases from J, with 13 bases between. Germline-derived CDR1 and CDR2 are SGDLS and YYNGEE. CDR3 loop: CASSAFAGLGNTIYF. CDR3 in DNA: TGTGCCAGCAGCGCCTTCGCGGGTCTTGGAAACACCATATATTTT.

This clone was detected a few times. The chain is built from TRBV27 and TRBJ2-7; D might be TRBD1 (6 bases). The CDR3 is made up of 14 amino acids. The germline CDR1 and CDR2 sequences are MNHEY and SMNVEV (reference sequence). Trimming left V 2 bases short and J 4 bases short, with 12 bases between. The CDR3 spells CASSLGQGLYEQYF. The CDR3 nucleotides are TGTGCCAGCAGTTTAGGGCAGGGGCTTTACGAGCAGTACTTC.